This T cell receptor beta chain was captured in a study of T cell clonotyping in hematopoietic cell transplantation. Blood collection times were about day -28 and days 30, 100, 180 posttransplant. V was clipped by 4 bases and J by 5 bases, with 17 bases between them. Germline V gene lookup returns CDR1 SGHAT and CDR2 FQNNGV. The CDR3 spans 15 residues. Produced via immunoSEQ multiplex PCR; TCRdb's table is partial and in-frame only. The sample records 9,500 to 11,000 clones, 75% to 90% being singletons. Study observations and caveats: Pathologically expanded recipient clonotypes increased progressively from day 30 to day 180 as diversity fell. No sorting was done, leaving CD4 and CD8 contributions mixed. At the given depth, recipient repertoires were over 95% de novo clonotypes.

Notes on this clone: Its antigen remains unknown.

This material consisted of PBMCs, taken 180 days after allogeneic stem cell transplant. This chain connects TRBV11-2 to TRBJ2-5; possible D gene TRBD1, 5 bases. The origin of this receptor is a male patient aged 55 to 70 who had an allogeneic stem cell transplant from an unrelated donor, so the T cells may come from the graft donor. Some clones in this sample may be carry-over from other donors' samples. CDR3 sequence (DNA): TGTGCCAGCAGCTCCGACCCTGGGGCCCCCGAGACCCAGTACTTC. Its protein is CASSSDPGAPETQYF.